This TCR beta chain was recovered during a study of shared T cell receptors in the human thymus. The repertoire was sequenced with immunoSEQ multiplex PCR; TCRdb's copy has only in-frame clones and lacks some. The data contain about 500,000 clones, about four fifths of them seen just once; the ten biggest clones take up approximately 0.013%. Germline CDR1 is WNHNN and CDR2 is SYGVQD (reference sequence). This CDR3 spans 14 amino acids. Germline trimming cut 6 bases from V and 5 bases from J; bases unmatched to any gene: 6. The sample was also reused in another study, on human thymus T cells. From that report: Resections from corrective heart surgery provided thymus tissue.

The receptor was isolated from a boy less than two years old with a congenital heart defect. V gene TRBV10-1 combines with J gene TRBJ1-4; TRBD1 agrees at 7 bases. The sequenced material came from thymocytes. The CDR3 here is CASRPGQTNEKLFF. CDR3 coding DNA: TGCGCCAGCAGACCGGGACAGACAAATGAAAAACTGTTTTTT.